The present TCR beta chain was sequenced within a study of blood T cell repertoires in COVID-19. TCRdb's copy holds only in-frame clones and misses some; the assay was immunoSEQ multiplex PCR. The table lists about 220,000 clones, roughly 84% of them singletons. Germline CDR1 reads SEHNR; CDR2 reads FQNEAQ (reference sequence). V lost 4 bases and J lost 7, with 22 bases in between. CDR3 length equals 17 residues. The source is a woman aged 25 to 39 who had recovered from COVID-19. V and J are TRBV7-9 and TRBJ1-4, with TRBD1 as a possible D gene (6 bases). Sequenced input: peripheral blood. The CDR3 sequence: CASSSSNRDPLGEKLFF. The CDR3 region has the DNA TGTGCCAGCAGCTCATCGAACAGGGACCCCTTAGGTGAAAAACTGTTTTTT.